The 29 T cell receptor beta chains below all came from one sample that was sequenced in a study of T cell responses to AZD1222 COVID-19 vaccine. Method: immunoSEQ multiplex PCR; TCRdb's copy keeps in-frame clones and lacks some. The table includes around 130,000 clones, 70% to 90% detected once. The specimen was peripheral blood, collected on day 0 of AZD1222 vaccination. The receptors were sampled from an adult in good health.

The rearrangement joins TRBV2 to TRBJ2-7; TRBD1 matches at 8 bases. The V gene end was trimmed by 6 bases and the J gene end by 3 bases; junction bases not matched to a gene: 4. Germline V gene sequence: CDR1 SNHLY, CDR2 FYNNEI. This CDR3 has 13 residues. The chain's CDR3 is CASRVTGGYEQYF. DNA for the CDR3: TGTGCCAGCAGGGTAACAGGGGGCTACGAGCAGTACTTC.

The CDR3 DNA reads TGTGCCAGCTCACCAGCAGGGAGAACTACTAACGAGCAGTACTTC. Translation gives CASSPAGRTTNEQYF. The V and J genes are TRBV18 and TRBJ2-7; D may be TRBD1 or TRBD2 (5 bases each). Germline assignment: CDR1 KGHSH and CDR2 LQKENI. Trimming left V 2 bases short and J 5 bases short, with 16 bases between. This CDR3 spans 15 amino acids. Together with reference TRBV18 and TRBJ2-7, the CDR3 gives the full variable domain: NAGVMQNPRHLVRRRGQEARLRCSPMKGHSHVYWYRQLPEEGLKFMVYLQKENIIDESGMPKERFSAEFPKEGPSILRIQQVVRGDSAAYFCASSPAGRTTNEQYFGPGTRLTVT.

The V and J genes are TRBV12-3 or TRBV12-4 and TRBJ1-5; tentatively, D is TRBD1 (6 bases). The CDR3 has 13 residues. V was clipped by 2 bases and J by 6 bases, with 8 bases between them. CDR3 amino acids: CASSLSGAQPQHF. The CDR3 DNA follows: TGTGCCAGCAGTTTATCGGGGGCTCAGCCCCAGCATTTT.

The chain employs TRBV19 and TRBJ1-2; 8 nucleotides match TRBD1. The CDR3 has 13 amino acids. From germline, CDR1 is LNHDA and CDR2 SQIVND (reference sequence). V was clipped by 6 bases and J by 4 bases; unmatched bases: 4. Here the CDR3 reads CASRGQDLYGYTF. The CDR3 coding sequence is TGTGCCAGTAGGGGACAGGACCTCTATGGCTACACCTTC.

This chain joins TRBV7-3 and TRBJ1-6; the D is unclear. The CDR3 loop spans 14 amino acids. The germline V gene encodes CDR1 SGHTA and CDR2 FQGTGA. V was pared by 2 bases and J by 7 bases, with 9 bases between. The CDR3 protein is CASSLPGPNSPLHF. Here the CDR3 DNA reads TGTGCCAGCAGCTTACCCGGACCAAATTCACCCCTCCACTTT.

This clone was seen a handful of times. V is TRBV27 and J is TRBJ2-7, with D tentatively TRBD1 (6 bases). Between the trimmed V and J ends, which lost 2 bases and 3 bases, there was a span of 11 bases. Germline values: CDR1 MNHEY, CDR2 SMNVEV (reference sequence). The CDR3 is 14 amino acids. CDR3 sequence reads: CASSLRQAGYEQYF. For the CDR3, the DNA is TGTGCCAGCAGTTTAAGACAGGCGGGCTACGAGCAGTACTTC.

V is TRBV6-5 and J is TRBJ1-2; 9 bases line up with TRBD1. V lost 6 bases to trimming and J lost 4 bases; unmatched junction nucleotides: 3. The germline gives CDR1 MNHEY, CDR2 SVGAGI. This CDR3 region has 13 residues. The CDR3 coding sequence is TGTGCCAGCAGAGCACAGGGGGCCTATGGCTACACCTTC. As protein: CASRAQGAYGYTF.

This chain links TRBV30 with TRBJ1-5; D is ambiguous. CDR1 and CDR2 (germline): GTSNPN, SVGIG (reference sequence). The V end lost 2 bases, the J end lost 2 bases, and 7 bases lay between the germline ends. This CDR3 has 13 residues. The CDR3 nucleotides are TGTGCCTGGAGTCCTTGGGGCAATCAGCCCCAGCATTTT. This gives the protein CAWSPWGNQPQHF. The complete variable domain, with remaining parts taken from reference TRBV30 and TRBJ1-5, reads SQTIHQWPATLVQPVGSPLSLECTVEGTSNPNLYWYRQAAGRGLQLLFYSVGIGQISSEVPQNLSASRPQDRQFILSSKKLLLSDSGFYLCAWSPWGNQPQHFGDGTRLSIL.

The V and J genes are TRBV5-4 and TRBJ1-2, with a tentative D call TRBD1 (6 bases). CDR3 length equals 13 residues. Trimming removed 4 bases at V and 4 bases at J, with 11 bases between. The V gene's germline CDR1 is SGHNT and CDR2 YYREEE (reference sequence). The CDR3 here is CASSKRTAYGYTF. The CDR3 nucleotides read TGTGCCAGCAGCAAGAGGACAGCCTATGGCTACACCTTC.

The gene calls are TRBV4-3 and TRBJ2-3; D is unclear. V was trimmed by 0 bases and J by 2 bases, leaving 6 bases between them. The germline V gene has CDR1 LGHNA and CDR2 YSLEER. CDR3 length: 14 residues. This chain's CDR3 is CASSQDIYTDTQYF. DNA of the CDR3: TGCGCCAGCAGCCAAGATATCTACACAGATACGCAGTATTTT.

This chain links TRBV7-9 with TRBJ2-7; D is perhaps TRBD1 or TRBD2 (5 bases each). Trimming took off 3 bases at V and 7 bases at J, with 10 bases between the two ends. The CDR3 covers 12 residues. CDR1 is SEHNR and CDR2 is FQNEAQ in the germline V gene (reference sequence). The CDR3 loop reads CASSLRGREQYF. The CDR3 DNA reads TGTGCCAGCAGCTTGAGGGGCCGGGAGCAGTACTTC. Combining the CDR3 with reference TRBV7-9 and TRBJ2-7 gives the whole variable domain DTGVSQNPRHKITKRGQNVTFRCDPISEHNRLYWYRQTLGQGPEFLTYFQNEAQLEKSRLLSDRFSAERPKGSFSTLEIQRTEQGDSAMYLCASSLRGREQYFGPGTRLTVT.

The rearrangement uses TRBV11-3 and TRBJ2-5; TRBD2 matches at 15 bases. The CDR3 runs to 16 residues. Per germline, CDR1 SGHNT and CDR2 YENEEA. V lost 5 bases to trimming and J lost 5 bases; unmatched junction nucleotides: 6. In DNA form, the CDR3 reads TGTGCCAGCAGCCAGGGACTAGCGGGAGGATGGGAGACCCAGTACTTC. Translated: CASSQGLAGGWETQYF.

The gene calls are TRBV7-8 and TRBJ1-6; maybe TRBD1 (6 bases). Germline CDR1 is SGHVS and CDR2 is FQNEAQ. The CDR3 sequence is 15 residues long. V lost 5 bases, J lost 6 bases, and 14 bases lay in between. The CDR3 sequence is CASSPLTGTNSPLHF. The CDR3 DNA is TGTGCCAGCAGCCCCCTGACAGGAACTAATTCACCCCTCCACTTT.

The chain joins TRBV19 to TRBJ1-2; D remains unclear. V was cut by 3 bases and J by 4 bases, with 12 bases left in between. CDR1 is LNHDA, CDR2 SQIVND, per germline (reference sequence). The CDR3 totals 14 residues. Here the CDR3 DNA reads TGTGCCAGTAGTATCGATCTGGCAGGCTATGGCTACACCTTC. Protein sequence: CASSIDLAGYGYTF.

The genes are TRBV7-9 and TRBJ2-2, with D maybe TRBD2 (7 bases). Germline V CDR1 and CDR2: SEHNR, FQNEAQ (reference sequence). The CDR3 sequence is 18 residues long. V lost 6 bases and J 3 bases, leaving 23 bases between the germline ends. The CDR3 region has the DNA TGTGCCAGCAGTTTCCCGGCTGCGGGGGCGCGAGACACCGGGGAGCTGTTTTTT. This encodes CASSFPAAGARDTGELFF.

The chain uses TRBV20-1 and TRBJ1-2, with TRBD1 matching 7 bases. Germline values: CDR1 DFQATT, CDR2 SNEGSKA (reference sequence). The CDR3 loop spans 11 amino acids. With V trimmed by 1 base and J by 11 bases, 4 bases remained unmatched. The CDR3 reads CSARGGQVYTF. DNA of the CDR3: TGCAGTGCTAGAGGAGGACAGGTTTACACCTTC.

The chain uses TRBV4-1 and TRBJ2-5; D is uncertain. CDR1 and CDR2 from the germline V gene are MGHRA and YSYEKL. V lost 1 base, J lost 5 bases, and 11 bases lay in between. The CDR3 extends over 14 amino acids. DNA for the CDR3: TGCGCCAGCAGCCAAGTAAAGGGTGGCGAGACCCAGTACTTC. Translation gives CASSQVKGGETQYF.

This chain links TRBV9 with TRBJ1-3; TRBD1 might be the D (6 bases). The CDR3 spans 15 residues. The germline CDR1 and CDR2 sequences are SGDLS and YYNGEE. V lost 3 bases, J lost 0 bases, and 10 bases lay in between. CDR3 sequence: CASSATGDSGNTIYF. In nucleotides, the CDR3 is TGTGCCAGCAGCGCGACAGGCGACTCTGGAAACACCATATATTTT. The full variable domain, with the rest looked up from reference TRBV9 and TRBJ1-3, is DSGVTQTPKHLITATGQRVTLRCSPRSGDLSVYWYQQSLDQGLQFLIQYYNGEERAKGNILERFSAQQFPDLHSELNLSSLELGDSALYFCASSATGDSGNTIYFGEGSWLTVV.

The CDR3 region is CASTKGSTGELFF. In nucleotides, the CDR3 is TGTGCCAGCACCAAAGGGAGCACCGGGGAGCTGTTTTTT. V usage is TRBV12-3 or TRBV12-4 and J usage is TRBJ2-2; weak D call: TRBD2 (5 bases). The CDR3 is 13 amino acids. V lost 7 bases, J lost 4 bases, and 10 bases lay in between.

The chain combines TRBV7-3 with TRBJ2-1; D call uncertain. CDR3 length equals 13 residues. Germline loops: CDR1 SGHTA, CDR2 FQGTGA. The V gene lost 0 bases and the J gene lost 7 bases, with 7 bases spanning the gap. The CDR3 loop is CASSLTWGNEQFF. The CDR3 DNA is TGTGCCAGCAGCTTAACGTGGGGAAATGAGCAGTTCTTC.

The J gene is TRBJ2-1, the V gene TRBV24-1; no clear D. From germline, CDR1 is KGHDR and CDR2 SFDVKD. This CDR3 contains 15 residues. V lost 3 bases to trimming and J lost 4 bases, with 12 bases between them. This chain's CDR3 is CATSDNRILYNEQFF. Here the CDR3 DNA reads TGTGCCACCAGTGATAACCGTATATTATACAATGAGCAGTTCTTC.

The chain carries TRBV6-5 and TRBJ1-1; the D gene is possibly TRBD1 (6 bases). The CDR3 has 15 amino acids. Per the germline V gene, CDR1 is MNHEY and CDR2 is SVGAGI. The V and J ends lost 2 bases and 4 bases respectively, with 14 bases between them. In DNA form, the CDR3 reads TGTGCCAGCAGTTACGATCGGGGGCTAGGCACTGAAGCTTTCTTT. Translated, it gives CASSYDRGLGTEAFF.

V usage is TRBV7-3 and J usage is TRBJ2-1, with D perhaps matching TRBD2 (5 bases). Germline V gene data show CDR1 as SGHTA and CDR2 as FQGTGA. The ends were cut back, 3 bases at V and 5 bases at J, with 14 bases in the middle. This CDR3 region has 15 residues. CDR3 residues: CASSFLGAQDNEQFF. The CDR3 DNA is TGTGCCAGCAGCTTCTTGGGAGCCCAAGACAATGAGCAGTTCTTC.

J is TRBJ2-1 and V is TRBV11-3, with 9 bases lining up with TRBD2. The CDR3 sequence is 17 residues long. Germline V gene sequence: CDR1 SGHNT, CDR2 YENEEA. Trimming removed 1 base from V and 9 bases from J; junction bases left unmatched: 13. CDR3 region: CASSLANPGLALGEQFF. CDR3 sequence (DNA): TGTGCCAGCAGCTTAGCCAATCCGGGACTAGCTCTCGGTGAGCAGTTCTTC.

The genes are TRBV6-1 and TRBJ1-5; TRBD1 matches 10 bases. Germline values: CDR1 MNHNS, CDR2 SASEGT. Trimming took 3 bases from V and 0 from J; bases not matched to a gene: 5. The CDR3 length is 17 residues. The CDR3 nucleotides read TGTGCCAGCAGTGAGGTGGGACAGGGGTTTAGCAATCAGCCCCAGCATTTT. Translation: CASSEVGQGFSNQPQHF.

As DNA, the CDR3 is TGTGCCAGCAGCCTAGAGGGTATACAGGGCTACACCTTC. Encoded protein: CASSLEGIQGYTF. V and J are TRBV7-2 and TRBJ1-2; the D is unclear. The V end lost 5 bases, the J end lost 8 bases, and 15 bases lay between the germline ends. This CDR3 contains 13 residues. Germline V gives CDR1 SGHTA, CDR2 FQGNSA.

The chain is built from TRBV18 and TRBJ2-2; D not resolved. Looked up from germline, CDR1 is KGHSH and CDR2 is LQKENI. The V end lost 6 bases, the J end lost 0 bases, and 8 bases lay between the germline ends. This CDR3 has 14 amino acids. DNA for the CDR3: TGTGCCAGCTCCCAGACGGCGAACACCGGGGAGCTGTTTTTT. Protein: CASSQTANTGELFF.

The rearrangement joins TRBV7-9 to TRBJ1-5; 9 nucleotides match TRBD1. The trim removed 6 bases at V and 2 bases at J, leaving 8 bases unmatched. Germline V CDR1 and CDR2: SEHNR, FQNEAQ (reference sequence). The length of the CDR3 is 16 residues. CDR3: CASSPGQGPRNQPQHF. The CDR3 DNA reads TGTGCCAGCAGTCCGGGACAGGGTCCCCGCAATCAGCCCCAGCATTTT.

The chain couples TRBV27 to TRBJ2-2, with 9 bases lining up with TRBD1. Germline assignment: CDR1 MNHEY and CDR2 SMNVEV (reference sequence). The CDR3 extends over 21 amino acids. Trimming cost V 2 bases and J 0 bases; bases outside gene matches: 16. The CDR3 spells CASSLPLPAGQGATNTGELFF. In DNA form, the CDR3 reads TGTGCCAGCAGTTTACCCCTCCCCGCGGGACAGGGAGCTACGAACACCGGGGAGCTGTTTTTT.